This T cell receptor beta chain came from a study of identifying expanded T cells in peripheral blood. Study results and caveats: Across healthy donors, higher total template counts meant significantly greater approximately two-week count variance. About 1.2 clones differed between technical replicates, versus roughly 16 and 20 over time.

The CDR3 extends over 17 amino acids. Trimming took 0 bases from V and 2 from J, leaving 18 bases between them. Germline assignment: CDR1 SGHRS and CDR2 YFSETQ. Using immunoSEQ multiplex PCR, the repertoire was profiled, and TCRdb retains in-frame clones only, with some absent. The sample includes more than 95,000 clones, more than 80% seen only once; the top ten take approximately 3%. For this clone: What it recognizes is unknown.

Input material: blood. This clonotype was sampled from a person between 18 and 70 years old in good health. The rearrangement links TRBV5-1 to TRBJ2-7; no definite D call. The CDR3, as DNA: TGCGCCAGCAGCTTGGCCCTGACTGGACCCGTTCCCTACGAGCAGTACTTC. It codes for CASSLALTGPVPYEQYF.